This T cell receptor (beta chain) was retrieved from a study of control samples from healthy donors and cancer patients. CDR1 and CDR2 from the germline V gene are SGDLS and YYNGEE. The V and J ends lost 4 bases and 2 bases respectively, with 12 bases between them. This CDR3 has 15 amino acids. Repertoires were generated with immunoSEQ multiplex PCR, while TCRdb's copy carries only in-frame clones and drops some. The sample shows fewer than 120,000 clones, around nine tenths of them seen only once. The TCR originated in a woman aged 55-69 years with lung cancer. J is TRBJ2-2 and V is TRBV9; D gene uncertain. Source material: PBMCs. The CDR3 region has the DNA TGTGCCAGCAGCTCCCGGGTTATTAACACCGGGGAGCTGTTTTTT. Its translation is CASSSRVINTGELFF. Looking up the rest from reference TRBV9 and TRBJ2-2 gives the full variable domain: DSGVTQTPKHLITATGQRVTLRCSPRSGDLSVYWYQQSLDQGLQFLIQYYNGEERAKGNILERFSAQQFPDLHSELNLSSLELGDSALYFCASSSRVINTGELFFGEGSRLTVL.